The sequence of this T cell receptor (beta chain) was determined in a study of T-cell memory formation after mild COVID-19. General observations from the study: Memory from before infection featured some responding clones, which suggests cross-reactive memory joined.

The CDR3 loop spans 12 amino acids. Trimming shortened V by 2 bases and J by 4 bases, and 3 bases separated the two germline ends. Germline CDR1 is KGHDR and CDR2 is SFDVKD. TCRdb recomputed calls from the 5' RACE reads with MiXCR, one row per CDR3 protein. The table shows around 390,000 distinct CDR3 sequences, with about 17% occurring only once. This clonotype was counted many times. Its antigen remains unknown. J is TRBJ2-3 and V is TRBV24-1; D unresolved. Sequenced sample: PBMCs or a T cell subset sorted from them (not recorded which). The clonotype comes from a man younger than 30 who had mild COVID-19 (a few samples of this study predate the infection). Cell type and time point are not known. CDR3 sequence (DNA): TGTGCCACCAGTGATTCACCAGATACGCAGTATTTT. It yields the protein CATSDSPDTQYF.